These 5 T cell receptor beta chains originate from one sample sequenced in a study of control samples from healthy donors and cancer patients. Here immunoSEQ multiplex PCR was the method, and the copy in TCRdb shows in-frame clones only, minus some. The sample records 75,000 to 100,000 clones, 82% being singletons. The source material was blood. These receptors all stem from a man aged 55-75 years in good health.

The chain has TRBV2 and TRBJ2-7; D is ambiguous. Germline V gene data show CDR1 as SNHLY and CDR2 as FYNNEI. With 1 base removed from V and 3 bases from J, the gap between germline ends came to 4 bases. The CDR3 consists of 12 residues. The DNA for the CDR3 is TGTGCCAGCAGTGAAGGGGGCTACGAGCAGTACTTC. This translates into CASSEGGYEQYF.

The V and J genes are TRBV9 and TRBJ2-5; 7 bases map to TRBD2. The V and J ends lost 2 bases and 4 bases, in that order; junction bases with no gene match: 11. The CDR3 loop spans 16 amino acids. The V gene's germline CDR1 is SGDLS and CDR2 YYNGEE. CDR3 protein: CASSVGGIRQIETQYF. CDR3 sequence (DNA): TGTGCCAGCAGCGTGGGAGGGATCCGGCAGATAGAGACCCAGTACTTC.

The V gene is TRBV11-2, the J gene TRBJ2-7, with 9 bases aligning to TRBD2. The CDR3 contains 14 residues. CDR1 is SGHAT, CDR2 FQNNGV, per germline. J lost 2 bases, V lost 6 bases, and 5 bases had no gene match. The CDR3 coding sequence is TGTGCCAGCAGACGAACTAGCGGGCCCTACGAGCAGTACTTC. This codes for CASRRTSGPYEQYF.

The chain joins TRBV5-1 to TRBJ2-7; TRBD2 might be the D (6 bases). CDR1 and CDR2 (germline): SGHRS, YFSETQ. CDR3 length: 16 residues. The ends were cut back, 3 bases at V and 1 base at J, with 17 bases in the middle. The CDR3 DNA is TGCGCCAGCAGCTCAAATGCGGGATCTTTTTCCTACGAGCAGTACTTC. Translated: CASSSNAGSFSYEQYF.

The CDR3 bases are TGTGCCAGCAGCCGGACTAGCGGGGCGTACGAGCAGTACTTC. Protein sequence: CASSRTSGAYEQYF. The chain combines TRBV7-8 with TRBJ2-7; 12 bases line up with TRBD2. There are 14 residues in the CDR3. V gave up 5 bases and J gave up 4 bases; unmatched junction bases: 3. Germline V lookup: CDR1 SGHVS, CDR2 FQNEAQ.